The 14 T cell receptor beta chains in this list originate from one sample, sequenced in a study of shared clonotypes between healthy human individuals (dated by TCRdb to 2019 to 2021). The library was generated by the immunoSEQ multiplex PCR assay. The source is immuneACCESS, and TCRdb retained only in-frame sequences with V and J called. Part of the clones is not carried over; for the studies checked, unresolved V genes explain less than half of this, and the remainder is unexplained. Present in this sample are 1,500,000 or so clones, approximately 98.5% of which were seen just once. Roughly 0.35% of the sample is taken by the ten largest. Sequencing input: naive CD4+ T cells sorted from blood. In the paper's terms, the cell subset or site label means: CD45RA+ positively selected. These receptors came from a man under 40 in good health.

This chain uses TRBV5-1 with TRBJ2-5, with D uncertain. Trimming took off 2 bases at V and 2 bases at J, with 10 bases between the two ends. CDR1 is SGHRS, CDR2 YFSETQ, per germline. There are 14 residues in the CDR3. CDR3 amino acids: CASSLHRGQETQYF. The CDR3, as DNA: TGCGCCAGCAGCTTACACCGAGGTCAAGAGACCCAGTACTTC.

The chain employs TRBV18 and TRBJ2-3, with D tentatively TRBD2 (6 bases). The CDR3 is 13 residues long. CDR1 and CDR2 (germline): KGHSH, LQKENI. V lost 2 bases, J lost 5 bases, and 8 bases lay in between. The CDR3 region has the DNA TGTGCCAGCTCACCAGAAGCGGGAGATACGCAGTATTTT. Amino acids: CASSPEAGDTQYF.

The V and J genes are TRBV13 and TRBJ1-2; possibly TRBD1 for D (6 bases). The germline V gene encodes CDR1 PRHDT and CDR2 FYEKMQ (reference sequence). V was trimmed by 11 bases and J by 4 bases, leaving 17 bases between them. The CDR3 extends over 13 amino acids. In nucleotides, the CDR3 is TGTGCCTCCACACTCAGGGGTGGCTATGGCTACACCTTC. This encodes CASTLRGGYGYTF.

This sequence joins TRBV7-2 and TRBJ2-1; D is undetermined. Germline loops: CDR1 SGHTA, CDR2 FQGNSA. This CDR3 contains 15 residues. V lost 3 bases, J lost 0 bases, and 9 bases lay in between. The CDR3 is CASSFGYGSYNEQFF. CDR3 in DNA: TGTGCCAGCAGCTTCGGATACGGCTCCTACAATGAGCAGTTCTTC.

The chain combines TRBV7-9 with TRBJ1-2, with D hard to call. The germline V gene has CDR1 SEHNR and CDR2 FQNEAQ (reference sequence). This CDR3 spans 16 amino acids. Trimming cost V 5 bases and J 3 bases, with 19 bases left between them. The CDR3 coding sequence is TGTGCCAGCAGCCCGACAAGGAAAACAGAGGACTATGGCTACACCTTC. It yields the protein CASSPTRKTEDYGYTF.

The chain has TRBV15 and TRBJ2-3; 13 positions match TRBD2. The CDR3 has 16 residues. Germline CDR1 LNHNV, CDR2 YYDKDF (reference sequence). V gave up 5 bases and J gave up 2 bases; unmatched junction bases: 4. CDR3 protein: CATSRGTSGITDTQYF. Here the CDR3 DNA reads TGTGCCACCAGCCGAGGGACTAGCGGGATCACAGATACGCAGTATTTT.

This clone showed up just once. CDR3 coding DNA: TGTGCCAGCAGTGCCCTTCCCAATGAGCAGTTCTTC. Translating it yields CASSALPNEQFF. The chain employs TRBV6-5 and TRBJ2-1, with D unresolved. CDR1 is MNHEY, CDR2 SVGAGI, per germline. Trimming left V 5 bases short and J 6 bases short, with 8 bases between. The CDR3 runs to 12 residues.

CDR3 DNA sequence: TGTGCCAGCAGTTATTTCTCGGACAACTCCTACGAGCAGTACTTC. The encoded protein is CASSYFSDNSYEQYF. The rearrangement uses TRBV28 and TRBJ2-7, with a tentative D call TRBD1 (5 bases). The V gene's germline CDR1 is MDHEN and CDR2 SYDVKM. V dropped 4 bases and J dropped 0 bases, with 13 bases sitting between them. This CDR3 contains 15 residues.

The gene calls are TRBV18 and TRBJ2-7, with 10 bases fitting TRBD2. The CDR3 is made up of 14 amino acids. Trimming at V came to 4 bases and at J to 4 bases, leaving 4 bases not matched to a gene. The germline V gene encodes CDR1 KGHSH and CDR2 LQKENI. CDR3 sequence reads: CASSRGLAEYEQYF. CDR3 nucleotide sequence: TGTGCCAGCTCACGCGGACTAGCGGAGTACGAGCAGTACTTC.

The chain recombines TRBV18 with TRBJ2-3; perhaps TRBD2 as D (6 bases). Between the trimmed V and J ends, which lost 0 bases and 1 base, there was a span of 20 bases. Germline-derived CDR1 and CDR2 are KGHSH and LQKENI. The CDR3 covers 19 residues. The CDR3 sequence is CASSPPMSTGRAGTDTQYF. The CDR3 coding sequence is TGTGCCAGCTCACCACCTATGAGTACCGGGAGAGCGGGCACAGATACGCAGTATTTT.

This clone occurred once. This chain connects TRBV27 to TRBJ2-7, with 8 bases lining up with TRBD2. This CDR3 spans 15 amino acids. V gave up 5 bases and J gave up 6 bases; unmatched junction bases: 12. CDR1 MNHEY and CDR2 SMNVEV come from the germline V gene (reference sequence). The CDR3 sequence: CASSLGAGGTREQYF. Here the CDR3 DNA reads TGTGCCAGCAGTCTCGGGGCGGGAGGAACGCGCGAGCAGTACTTC.

The rearrangement uses TRBV9 and TRBJ1-1; D is ambiguous. The germline V and J ends were trimmed by 4 bases and 6 bases, with 28 bases remaining between them. Germline V lookup: CDR1 SGDLS, CDR2 YYNGEE. There are 18 residues in the CDR3. CDR3 sequence: CASSPSQPRTAKLPEAFF. DNA for the CDR3: TGTGCCAGCAGCCCCTCTCAGCCTAGAACGGCCAAACTTCCTGAAGCTTTCTTT.

The V gene is TRBV6-6, the J gene TRBJ2-3; 11 positions agree with TRBD2. J was trimmed by 5 bases and V by 5 bases; bases with no gene match: 6. Per the germline V gene, CDR1 is MNHNY and CDR2 is SVGAGI (reference sequence). This CDR3 has 15 amino acids. CDR3 nucleotide sequence: TGTGCCAGCAGTACACTAGCGGGAGATGGAGATACGCAGTATTTT. It is translated as CASSTLAGDGDTQYF.

Only one count was recorded for this clone. V is TRBV28 and J is TRBJ1-1; D unresolved. V was shortened by 7 bases and J by 1 base, with 10 bases between the two germline ends. Germline assignment: CDR1 MDHEN and CDR2 SYDVKM. The CDR3 is 13 amino acids. The CDR3 spells CASTRAPNTEAFF. In DNA form, the CDR3 reads TGTGCCAGCACTCGGGCGCCGAACACTGAAGCTTTCTTT.